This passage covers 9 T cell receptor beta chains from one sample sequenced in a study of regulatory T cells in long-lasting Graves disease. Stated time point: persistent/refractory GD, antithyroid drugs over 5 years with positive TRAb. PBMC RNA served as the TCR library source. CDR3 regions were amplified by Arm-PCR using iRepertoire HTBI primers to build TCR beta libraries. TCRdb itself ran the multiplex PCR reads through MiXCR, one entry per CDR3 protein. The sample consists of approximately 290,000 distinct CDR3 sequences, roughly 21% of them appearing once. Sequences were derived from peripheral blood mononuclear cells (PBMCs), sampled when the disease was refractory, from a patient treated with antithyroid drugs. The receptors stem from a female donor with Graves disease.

In DNA form, the CDR3 reads TGCAGTGCTAGAGTGGACCTTAATGAAAAACTGTTTTTT. It is translated as CSARVDLNEKLFF. The rearrangement uses TRBV20-1 and TRBJ1-4; the D is unclear. CDR3 length: 13 amino acids. Trimming shortened V by 1 base and J by 4 bases, and 7 bases separated the two germline ends. The germline CDR1 and CDR2 sequences are DFQATT and SNEGSKA (reference sequence).

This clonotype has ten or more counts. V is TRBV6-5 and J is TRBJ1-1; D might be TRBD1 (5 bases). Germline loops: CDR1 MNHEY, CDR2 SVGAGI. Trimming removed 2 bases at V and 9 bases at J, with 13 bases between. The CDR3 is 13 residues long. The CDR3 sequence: CASSYTFREQAFF. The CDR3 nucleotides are TGTGCCAGCAGTTACACCTTCAGGGAACAAGCTTTCTTT.

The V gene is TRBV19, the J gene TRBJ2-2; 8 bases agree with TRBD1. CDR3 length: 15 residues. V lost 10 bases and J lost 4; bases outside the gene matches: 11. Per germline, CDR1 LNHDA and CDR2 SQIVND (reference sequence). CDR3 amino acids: CATRRRDRLTGELFF. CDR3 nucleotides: TGTGCCACTAGGCGCCGGGACAGGCTCACCGGGGAGCTGTTTTTT. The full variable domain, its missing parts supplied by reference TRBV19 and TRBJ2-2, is DGGITQSPKYLFRKEGQNVTLSCEQNLNHDAMYWYRQDPGQGLRLIYYSQIVNDFQKGDIAEGYSVSREKKESFPLTVTSAQKNPTAFYLCATRRRDRLTGELFFGEGSRLTVL.

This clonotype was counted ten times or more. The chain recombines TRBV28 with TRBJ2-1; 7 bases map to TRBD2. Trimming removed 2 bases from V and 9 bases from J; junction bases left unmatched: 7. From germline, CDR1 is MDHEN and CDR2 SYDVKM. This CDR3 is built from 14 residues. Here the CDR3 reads CASSLGSGWGEQFF. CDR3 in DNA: TGTGCCAGCAGTTTAGGTAGCGGGTGGGGTGAGCAGTTCTTC.

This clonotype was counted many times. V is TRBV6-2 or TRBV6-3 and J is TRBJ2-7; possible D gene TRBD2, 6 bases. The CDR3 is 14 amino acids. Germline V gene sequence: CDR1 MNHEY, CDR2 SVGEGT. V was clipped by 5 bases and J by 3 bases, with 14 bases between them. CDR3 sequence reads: CASSSGPRNYEQYF. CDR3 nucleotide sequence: TGTGCCAGCAGTAGCGGGCCCAGAAACTACGAGCAGTACTTC.

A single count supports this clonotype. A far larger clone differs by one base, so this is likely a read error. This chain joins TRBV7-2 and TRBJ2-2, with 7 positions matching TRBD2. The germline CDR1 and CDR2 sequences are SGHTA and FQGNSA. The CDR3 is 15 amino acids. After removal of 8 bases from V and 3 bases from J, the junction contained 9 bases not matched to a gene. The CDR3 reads CASGSPSGHTGELFF. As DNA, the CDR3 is TGTGCCAGCGGTTCACCTAGCGGACACACCGGGGAGCTGTTTTTT.

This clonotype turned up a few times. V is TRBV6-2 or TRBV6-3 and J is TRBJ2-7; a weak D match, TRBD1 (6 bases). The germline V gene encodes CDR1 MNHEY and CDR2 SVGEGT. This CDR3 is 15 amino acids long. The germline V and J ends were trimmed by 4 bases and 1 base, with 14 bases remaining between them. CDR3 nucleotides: TGTGCCAGCAGTTTCGACAAGGGGGTATCCTACGAGCAGTACTTC. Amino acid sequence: CASSFDKGVSYEQYF.

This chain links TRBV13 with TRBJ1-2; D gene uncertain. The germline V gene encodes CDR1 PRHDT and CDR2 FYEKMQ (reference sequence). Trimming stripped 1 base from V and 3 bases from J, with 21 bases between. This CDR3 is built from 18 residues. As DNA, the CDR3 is TGTGCCAGCAGCTTAGTAGCCCCCAACAACGAGGTGGACTATGGCTACACCTTC. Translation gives CASSLVAPNNEVDYGYTF.

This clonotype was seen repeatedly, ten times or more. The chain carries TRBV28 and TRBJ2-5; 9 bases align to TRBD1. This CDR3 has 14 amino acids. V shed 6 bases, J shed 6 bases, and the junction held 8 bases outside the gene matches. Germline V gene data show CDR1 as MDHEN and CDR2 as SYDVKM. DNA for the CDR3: TGTGCCAGCAGCCCAGACAGGGGGTCGCAGACCCAGTACTTC. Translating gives CASSPDRGSQTQYF.